Sequencing of this T cell receptor beta chain was carried out in a study of graft-versus-host responses after intestinal transplantation. Study information: Each recipient received anti-thymocyte globulin induction, then tacrolimus and steroids for around 3 years.

Assay used: immunoSEQ multiplex PCR; TCRdb lists only in-frame clones, some missing. This sample has over 100,000 clones, with around nine tenths found just once. Findings of the study overall: Allograft clonal ratios (graft-versus-host to host-versus-graft) were high in patients who had graft-donor T cell macrochimerism.

The V gene's germline CDR1 is SGHTA and CDR2 FQGNSA. CDR3 length equals 13 residues. V was shortened by 1 base and J by 3 bases, with 7 bases between the two germline ends. The count of this clone is one. Its matching antigen is unknown. This TCR was recovered from a human donor who was the organ donor for an intestinal transplant. The chain is built from TRBV7-2 and TRBJ2-7; a weak D match, TRBD2 (6 bases). Sequenced here: unstimulated CD4+ T cells sorted from spleen or lymph node cells, sampled before transplant. CDR3 amino acids: CASSLVGGYEQYF. CDR3 in DNA: TGTGCCAGCAGCTTAGTCGGGGGCTACGAGCAGTACTTC.